The T cell receptor beta chain under discussion was sequenced for a study of cytomegalovirus exposure and HLA in healthy donors. Study observations and caveats: Subsequent analysis showed first-cohort TCR clusters tending to co-occur in about 110 validation repertoires. The study flagged roughly 160 TCR beta chains as cytomegalovirus-associated.

Comment on this clone: Antigen: not known.

The germline V gene encodes CDR1 SEHNR and CDR2 FQNEAQ (reference sequence). The CDR3 covers 19 residues. The V end was cut by 1 base, the J end by 5 bases, with 27 bases between. Assay: immunoSEQ multiplex PCR; the TCRdb copy retains only in-frame clones and omits some. The sample shows fewer than 250,000 clones, roughly 88% of them seen only once. Separate from the roughly 630-subject first cohort was the 120-subject validation cohort, to which the donors belonged. Specimen: PBMCs. V is TRBV7-9 and J is TRBJ2-7; perhaps TRBD1 as D (5 bases). This TCR came from a woman younger than 30 in good health and CMV-seronegative. The CDR3 DNA sequence: TGTGCCAGCAGCTTAGTTTTTGGGGCCACGCCTGCTCCTCAGCACGAGCAGTACTTC. This encodes CASSLVFGATPAPQHEQYF.